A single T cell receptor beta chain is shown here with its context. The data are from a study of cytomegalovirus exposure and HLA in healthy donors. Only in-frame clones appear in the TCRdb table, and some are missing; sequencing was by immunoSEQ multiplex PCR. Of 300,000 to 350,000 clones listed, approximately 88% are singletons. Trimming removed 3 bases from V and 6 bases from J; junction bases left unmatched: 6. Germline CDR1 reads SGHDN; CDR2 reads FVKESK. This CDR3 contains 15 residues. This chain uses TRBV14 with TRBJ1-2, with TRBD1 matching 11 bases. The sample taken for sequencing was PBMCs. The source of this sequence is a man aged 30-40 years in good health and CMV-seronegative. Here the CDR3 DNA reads TGTGCCAGCAGCCACTTGGACAGGGGGCTTAATGGCTACACCTTC. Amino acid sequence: CASSHLDRGLNGYTF.